These T cell receptor beta chains were read from a single sample in a study of blood T cell repertoires in COVID-19. Clones were read by immunoSEQ multiplex PCR, and TCRdb kept only the in-frame ones, dropping some. The sample lists about 230,000 clones, 70% to 85% seen once, with around 1.5% in the top ten. The sample consisted of peripheral blood. The receptors come from a woman in her thirties or forties who had recovered from COVID-19. Both conserved end residues are part of each CDR3. The D gene is left open where the match is weak. Clone size appears in some rows only: once, few, many, or a class for an expanded clone.

clone_size	v_call	j_call	cdr3_length	d_call	cdr3_nt	cdr3_aa
.	TRBV10-3	TRBJ1-4	13	.	TGTGCCATCAACAGCGACGGGAGTGAAAAACTGTTTTTT	CAINSDGSEKLFF
.	TRBV6-2/TRBV6-3	TRBJ2-7	15	TRBD1	TGTGCCAGCAGGCCTACCCGGGACAGCGACTACGAGCAGTACTTC	CASRPTRDSDYEQYF
.	TRBV6-5	TRBJ1-1	15	.	TGTGCCAGCATCAGGGAGGGGTTAGGGAACACTGAAGCTTTCTTT	CASIREGLGNTEAFF
few	TRBV5-1	TRBJ1-1	16	TRBD1	TGCGCCAGCAGCCGTACAAATGACAGGGCGAACACTGAAGCTTTCTTT	CASSRTNDRANTEAFF
.	TRBV19	TRBJ1-2	15	.	TGTGCCAGTAGGCGAGACCGGGACTTCGAAGGAGGCTACACCTTC	CASRRDRDFEGGYTF
.	TRBV5-4	TRBJ2-1	16	TRBD1	TGTGCCAGCAGCTTAGGGGGACAGGGCTCCTACAATGAGCAGTTCTTC	CASSLGGQGSYNEQFF
.	TRBV19	TRBJ2-4	13	TRBD1	TGTGCCAGTAGAGGACAGGGGGATAACATTCAGTACTTC	CASRGQGDNIQYF
.	TRBV6-5	TRBJ1-2	12	.	TGTGCCAGCAGTTACCGGGAGGGTGGCTACACCTTC	CASSYREGGYTF
.	TRBV28	TRBJ2-5	16	TRBD1	TGTGCCAGCAGTTTAGGTAGGACAGGGAGTAGAGAGACCCAGTACTTC	CASSLGRTGSRETQYF
.	TRBV5-1	TRBJ2-5	14	.	TGCGCCAGCAGCTTGGCGGGACATCAAGAGACCCAGTACTTC	CASSLAGHQETQYF
.	TRBV9	TRBJ2-3	15	TRBD2	TGTGCCAGCAGCGTAGGCGGGGGTTACACAGATACGCAGTATTTT	CASSVGGGYTDTQYF
.	TRBV5-1	TRBJ2-5	11	.	TGCGCCAGCAGCTCTCAAGAGACCCAGTACTTC	CASSSQETQYF
once	TRBV5-1	TRBJ2-5	16	TRBD2	TGCGCCAGCAGCTTAAGCGGGGGGGCCGGACAAGAGACCCAGTACTTC	CASSLSGGAGQETQYF
.	TRBV19	TRBJ2-5	15	TRBD2	TGTGCCAGTAGTAGCGCAGGACTAGCGGAAGAGACCCAGTACTTC	CASSSAGLAEETQYF